The table lists the clone carrying this T cell receptor beta chain with many counts. Its antigen remains unidentified. This record belongs to a study of CD8 T cells in ankylosing spondylitis. General study findings and limits: A TCR beta motif of eight or nine highly homologous variants seemed to mark ankylosing spondylitis blood.

5'-RACE, quantitative and with molecular barcodes, yielded the TCR beta libraries. In TCRdb, the 5' RACE reads were re-called with MiXCR into one record per CDR3 protein. Of 250,000 or so distinct CDR3 sequences in the sample, 18% were seen once. CDR1 and CDR2 from the germline V gene are SGHRS and YFSETQ. The CDR3 covers 15 residues. V shed 2 bases, J shed 4 bases, and the junction held 6 bases outside the gene matches. The sequenced sample consisted of blood, either unsorted or a sorted T cell fraction (not recorded which). The clonotype comes from a male donor with ankylosing spondylitis or in good health (not recorded which). The chain uses TRBV5-1 and TRBJ2-1, with TRBD1 matching over 7 bases. The CDR3 DNA follows: TGCGCCAGCAGCTTAGTCGGGACAGTTTACAATGAGCAGTTCTTC. This encodes CASSLVGTVYNEQFF.